The 7 T cell receptor beta chains presented below share a single source sample, sequenced in a study of T-cell memory formation after mild COVID-19. One entry per CDR3 protein, called by TCRdb with MiXCR from the 5' RACE reads. The table records roughly 510,000 distinct CDR3 sequences, 17% of them present only once. Sequenced input: PBMCs or a T cell subset sorted from them (not recorded which). These receptor sequences come from an adult woman who had mild COVID-19 (a few samples of this study predate the infection). Cell type and time point are not known.

The V call is TRBV7-3, the J call TRBJ1-1; D unresolved. This CDR3 has 16 residues. Per the germline V gene, CDR1 is SGHTA and CDR2 is FQGTGA. V was pared by 4 bases and J by 1 base, with 16 bases between. The CDR3 reads CASSSHPPQTNTEAFF. CDR3 coding DNA: TGTGCCAGCAGCTCCCACCCGCCTCAAACGAACACTGAAGCTTTCTTT.

The chain carries TRBV29-1 and TRBJ1-1; 7 bases are shared with TRBD1. This CDR3 region has 17 residues. With 5 bases clipped from V and 0 bases from J, the junction kept 15 bases outside the gene matches. Germline lookup yields CDR1 SQVTM and CDR2 ANQGSEA. The CDR3 is CSVLRDSPRGVNTEAFF. CDR3 in DNA: TGCAGCGTTCTCCGGGACAGCCCTCGTGGCGTGAACACTGAAGCTTTCTTT.

This chain joins TRBV3-1 and TRBJ2-4; D is ambiguous. This CDR3 contains 12 residues. Trimming left V 0 bases short and J 7 bases short, with 4 bases between. Germline V lookup: CDR1 LGHDT, CDR2 YNNKEL (reference sequence). DNA for the CDR3: TGTGCCAGCAGCCAAGATATCAACATTCAGTACTTC. The encoded protein is CASSQDINIQYF.

The chain joins TRBV6-5 to TRBJ1-6; TRBD1 is a possible D gene (6 bases). The CDR3 spans 15 residues. V lost 6 bases, J lost 8 bases, and 17 bases lay in between. Germline values: CDR1 MNHEY, CDR2 SVGAGI. The CDR3 here is CASSPTGVLYSPLHF. The CDR3 nucleotides are TGTGCCAGCAGCCCGACAGGCGTCCTCTATTCACCCCTCCACTTT.

The table lists this clonotype with a few counts. The genes are TRBV7-9 and TRBJ2-1; 7 bases fit TRBD1. The CDR3 extends over 17 amino acids. The V segment lost 5 bases and the J segment 2 bases; nucleotides outside the gene matches: 12. The germline gives CDR1 SEHNR, CDR2 FQNEAQ (reference sequence). CDR3 sequence reads: CASSLDRVVPPYNEQFF. The CDR3 DNA reads TGTGCCAGCAGCCTAGACAGGGTTGTACCCCCCTACAATGAGCAGTTCTTC.

The table lists this clonotype with a few counts. The chain has TRBV20-1 and TRBJ1-1; D might be TRBD1 (5 bases). The CDR3 is made up of 12 amino acids. CDR1 and CDR2 (germline): DFQATT, SNEGSKA (reference sequence). V was shortened by 0 bases and J by 11 bases, with 13 bases between the two germline ends. In DNA, the CDR3 is TGCAGTGCTAGAGATGGGACCGTGTGGGCTTTCTTT. Its protein product is CSARDGTVWAFF.

This clonotype occurred once. The chain recombines TRBV5-1 with TRBJ1-1; TRBD1 matches at 8 bases. This CDR3 is built from 15 residues. J gave up 5 bases and V 0 bases, and 6 bases lay outside the gene matches. Germline lookup yields CDR1 SGHRS and CDR2 YFSETQ. The CDR3 DNA is TGCGCCAGCAGCTTGGGGACAGGGCGGGTGACTGAAGCTTTCTTT. This encodes CASSLGTGRVTEAFF. The whole variable domain, remainder taken from reference TRBV5-1 and TRBJ1-1, is KAGVTQTPRYLIKTRGQQVTLSCSPISGHRSVSWYQQTPGQGLQFLFEYFSETQRNKGNFPGRFSGRQFSNSRSEMNVSTLELGDSALYLCASSLGTGRVTEAFFGQGTRLTVV.